This is a list of T cell receptor beta chains from one sample in a study of CD8+CD57+ T cells in acquired aplastic anemia. TCRdb recomputed calls from the reads with MiXCR, one row per CDR3 protein. Here the sample spans about 270,000 distinct CDR3 sequences, roughly three fifths being singletons. The specimen was sorted CD4+, CD8+, or CD8+CD57+ T cells (not recorded which) from PBMCs. These receptors originate from a human donor with severe aplastic anemia or a healthy control (not recorded which). Each CDR3 is given with its conserved first and last residue. The D gene is left open where the match is weak. Not all rows give a size; the values are once, few, many and, for expanded clones, a class.

j_gene,abundance,len,v_gene,d_gene,CDR3nt,CDR3aa
TRBJ1-1,-,13,TRBV7-9,TRBD1,TGTGCCAGCAGCTTAGGACAGGGCAAGGAAGCTTTCTTT,CASSLGQGKEAFF
TRBJ1-1,-,13,TRBV20-1,-,TGCAGTTGCTGGGAGGCCTCGAACACTGAAGCTTTCTTT,CSCWEASNTEAFF
TRBJ1-3,-,15,TRBV7-8,-,TGTGCCAGCAGCTTAGAACCACTCTCTGGAAACACCATATATTTT,CASSLEPLSGNTIYF
TRBJ1-5,few,12,TRBV20-1,-,TGCAGTGCTCGCTATAGCAATCAGCCCCAGCATTTT,CSARYSNQPQHF
TRBJ2-3,many,17,TRBV2,TRBD2,TGTGCCAGCAGTTCCAAACTAGCGCCGACTAGCACAGATACGCAGTATTTT,CASSSKLAPTSTDTQYF
TRBJ1-6,-,16,TRBV2,TRBD1,TGTGCCAGCACCCAACCCGACAGGGCCTATAATTCACCCCTCCACTTT,CASTQPDRAYNSPLHF
TRBJ2-2,-,16,TRBV24-1,-,TGTGCCACCAGTGAACCGGACAGCGATCCATCAGGGGAGCTGTTTTTT,CATSEPDSDPSGELFF
TRBJ2-5,-,12,TRBV11-3,-,TGTGCCAGCAGCTACATGGGTAGCGTCCAGTACTTC,CASSYMGSVQYF
TRBJ1-2,many,14,TRBV4-3,-,TGCGCCAGCAGCCAAGAAGGACGGAACTATGGCTACACCTTC,CASSQEGRNYGYTF
TRBJ1-6,many,15,TRBV6-1,TRBD1,TGTGCCAGCAGTGGGGACAGGGGAACCCACTCCCCCCTCCACTTT,CASSGDRGTHSPLHF
TRBJ2-4,many,12,TRBV11-2,-,TGTGCCAGCAGCCAGGGTCGCAACATTCAGTACTTC,CASSQGRNIQYF
TRBJ2-7,many,13,TRBV19,-,TGTGCCAGTAGTATAGCGAGGAATTACGAGCAGTACTTC,CASSIARNYEQYF
TRBJ2-7,-,16,TRBV7-2,TRBD1,TGTGCCAGCAGCCCATACGGGACAGGGGCCTCCTACGAGCAGTACTTC,CASSPYGTGASYEQYF
TRBJ1-2,-,13,TRBV7-2,-,TGTGCCAGCAGCTTACCGCCGAACTATGGCTACACCTTC,CASSLPPNYGYTF
TRBJ1-5,many,15,TRBV20-1,-,TGCAGTGCTAGAGATGCATGGGAAAGCAATCAGCCCCAGCATTTT,CSARDAWESNQPQHF
TRBJ1-1,-,15,TRBV10-3,-,TGTGCCATCAGTGAGTCTCGGGCCGAGGGGACTGAAGCTTTCTTT,CAISESRAEGTEAFF
TRBJ2-5,-,15,TRBV20-1,-,TGCAGTGCTAAACCGCTCGGACAAAACCAAGAGACCCAGTACTTC,CSAKPLGQNQETQYF
TRBJ2-2,-,15,TRBV7-2,-,TGTGCCAGCAGTTACTCGAGACGGGGCACCGGGGAGCTGTTTTTT,CASSYSRRGTGELFF
TRBJ1-1,-,13,TRBV12-3/TRBV12-4,-,TGTGCCAGCAAAGTACAGGACTACACTGAAGCTTTCTTT,CASKVQDYTEAFF
TRBJ2-7,-,13,TRBV20-1,TRBD1,TGCAGTGCTCAGGGACAGGGAATCAACGAGCAGTACTTC,CSAQGQGINEQYF
TRBJ1-5,few,14,TRBV7-2,TRBD1,TGTGCCAGCAGCTTAGATGAGGGGGCTCAGCCCCAGCATTTT,CASSLDEGAQPQHF
TRBJ2-2,many,14,TRBV12-3/TRBV12-4,TRBD1,TGTGCCAGCAACCCAGGGGGCGCGAACGGGGAGCTGTTTTTT,CASNPGGANGELFF
TRBJ1-1,-,14,TRBV19,-,TGTGCCAGTACCCAGGAGCCGGCGAACACTGAAGCTTTCTTT,CASTQEPANTEAFF
TRBJ2-2,-,14,TRBV7-2,-,TGTGCCAGCAGTCCGACAGGTGGTGGCGGGGAGCTGTTTTTT,CASSPTGGGGELFF
TRBJ1-3,many,13,TRBV6-1,-,TGTGCCGAATCGGACGGGTACGGAAACACCATATATTTT,CAESDGYGNTIYF
TRBJ2-1,-,16,TRBV18,TRBD1,TGTGCCAGCTCACTTGATCACAGGGGTTCCTACAATGAGCAGTTCTTC,CASSLDHRGSYNEQFF
TRBJ1-5,-,12,TRBV20-1,-,TGCAGTGTCGGACAGAAGAATCAGCCCCAGCATTTT,CSVGQKNQPQHF
TRBJ2-7,few,12,TRBV29-1,TRBD1,TGCAGCGTTCGACAGGGGGCGTACGAGCAGTACTTC,CSVRQGAYEQYF
TRBJ2-7,many,14,TRBV11-2,-,TGTGCCATCAGAACCTACACGAGACCCTACGAGCAGTACTTC,CAIRTYTRPYEQYF
TRBJ1-1,-,13,TRBV20-1,TRBD1,TGCAGTGCAGTTGGGACAGGGGTATTCTCAGCTTTCTTT,CSAVGTGVFSAFF
TRBJ1-5,many,12,TRBV30,-,TGTGCCTGGAACAGGGACAATCAGCCCCAGCATTTT,CAWNRDNQPQHF
TRBJ1-6,many,13,TRBV5-8,-,TGTGCCAGCAGAACTCTCTTGGGTTCACCCCTCCACTTT,CASRTLLGSPLHF
TRBJ1-1,many,14,TRBV5-1,-,TGCGCCAGCAGTTCAGGGGCCCTTAACACTGAAGCTTTCTTT,CASSSGALNTEAFF
TRBJ1-3,many,15,TRBV5-1,TRBD1,TGCGCCAGCAGCGAAACACAGGGGTCTGGAAACACCATATATTTT,CASSETQGSGNTIYF
TRBJ2-7,few,13,TRBV7-7,-,TGTGCCAGCAGCTTAGAAGCGGGCTACGAGCAGTACTTC,CASSLEAGYEQYF
TRBJ2-1,-,16,TRBV9,TRBD2,TGTGCCAGCAGCGTAGACTTAGCGGGGGCCTACAATGAGCAGTTCTTC,CASSVDLAGAYNEQFF
TRBJ2-1,many,15,TRBV4-2,TRBD1,TGTGCCAGCAGCCCTCAGGGACAGGGGGCCAATGAGCAGTTCTTC,CASSPQGQGANEQFF
TRBJ1-5,-,15,TRBV7-9,-,TGTGCCAGCAGCTTAGGGGGAGCCCTGGGGCAGCCCCAGCATTTT,CASSLGGALGQPQHF
TRBJ1-1,-,14,TRBV19,-,TGTGCCAGTAGTTTTGGGGGGCAAGAGACTGAAGCTTTCTTT,CASSFGGQETEAFF
TRBJ1-3,few,13,TRBV10-2,-,TGCGCCAGCATCGACAGCTCTGGAAACACCATATATTTT,CASIDSSGNTIYF
TRBJ2-3,many,15,TRBV5-1,-,TGCGCCAGCAGCTTCGACGTAACTAGCACAGATACGCAGTATTTT,CASSFDVTSTDTQYF
TRBJ2-4,many,17,TRBV19,TRBD2,TGTGCCAGTAGTCTACTAGCGGGGGCCCTAGCCAAAAACATTCAGTACTTC,CASSLLAGALAKNIQYF
TRBJ2-1,-,15,TRBV19,TRBD2,TGTGCCAGTAGGCGGCTAGCGGGTGGTTACAATGAGCAGTTCTTC,CASRRLAGGYNEQFF
TRBJ2-7,many,16,TRBV5-6,TRBD2,TGTGCCAGCAGTTTACTAACTAGCGGGGGGACCTACGAGCAGTACTTC,CASSLLTSGGTYEQYF
TRBJ2-2,few,15,TRBV10-3,TRBD2,TGTGCCATCAGTGAGGCTAGCGGGTACACCGGGGAGCTGTTTTTT,CAISEASGYTGELFF
TRBJ2-3,-,18,TRBV10-3,TRBD2,TGTGCCATCAGGGGTGGCCTAGCGGACAAACTTAGCACAGATACGCAGTATTTT,CAIRGGLADKLSTDTQYF
TRBJ1-1,many,15,TRBV7-2,-,TGTGCCAGCAGCTTAGTCGCCGTGGTGAACACTGAAGCTTTCTTT,CASSLVAVVNTEAFF
TRBJ1-2,-,14,TRBV11-2,-,TGTGCCAGCAGCTTAGGGACCTCACGGGATGGCTACACCTTC,CASSLGTSRDGYTF
TRBJ2-7,-,8,TRBV20-1,-,TGCAGTGCTACGGGGGAGTACTTC,CSATGEYF
TRBJ2-7,-,15,TRBV2,-,TGTGCCAGCAGTTACAGGGGACTAGGAGTACACGAGCAGTACTTC,CASSYRGLGVHEQYF
TRBJ1-3,few,15,TRBV7-9,-,TGTGCCAGCAGCCTCGCTGTGAGCTCTGGAAACACCATATATTTT,CASSLAVSSGNTIYF
TRBJ2-7,-,11,TRBV20-1,-,TGCAGTGCGAGAACCTTATCTGAGCAGTACTTC,CSARTLSEQYF